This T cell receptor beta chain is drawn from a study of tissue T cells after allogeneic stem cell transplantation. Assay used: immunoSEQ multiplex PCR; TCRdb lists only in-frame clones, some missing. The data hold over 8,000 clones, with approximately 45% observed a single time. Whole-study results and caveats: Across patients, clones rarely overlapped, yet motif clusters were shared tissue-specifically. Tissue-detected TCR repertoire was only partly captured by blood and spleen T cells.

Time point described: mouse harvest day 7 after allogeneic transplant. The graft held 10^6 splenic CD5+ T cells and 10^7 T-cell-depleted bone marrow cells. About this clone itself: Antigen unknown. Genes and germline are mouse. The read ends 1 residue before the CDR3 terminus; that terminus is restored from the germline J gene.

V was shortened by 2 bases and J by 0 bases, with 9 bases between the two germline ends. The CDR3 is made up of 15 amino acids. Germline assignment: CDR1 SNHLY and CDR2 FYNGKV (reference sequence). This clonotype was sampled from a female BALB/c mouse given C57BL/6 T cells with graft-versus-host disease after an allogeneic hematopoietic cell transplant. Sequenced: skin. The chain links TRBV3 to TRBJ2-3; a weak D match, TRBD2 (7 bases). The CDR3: CASSLRGGSAETLYF. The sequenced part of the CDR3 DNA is TGTGCCAGCAGCTTAAGGGGGGGTAGTGCAGAAACGCTGTAT.